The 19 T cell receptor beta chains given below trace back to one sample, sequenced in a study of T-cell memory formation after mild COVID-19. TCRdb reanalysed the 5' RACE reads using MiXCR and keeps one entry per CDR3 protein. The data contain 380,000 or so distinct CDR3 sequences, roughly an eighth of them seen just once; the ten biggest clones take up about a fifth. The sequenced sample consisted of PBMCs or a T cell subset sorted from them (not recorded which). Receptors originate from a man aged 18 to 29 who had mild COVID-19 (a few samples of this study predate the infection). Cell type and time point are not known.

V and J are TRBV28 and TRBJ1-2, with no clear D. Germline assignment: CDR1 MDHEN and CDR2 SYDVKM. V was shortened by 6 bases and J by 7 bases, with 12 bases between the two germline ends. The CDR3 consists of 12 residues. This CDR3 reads CASSRTISGYTF. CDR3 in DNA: TGTGCCAGCAGCCGGACGATCAGTGGCTACACCTTC.

This CDR3 is CASSQVQVGGNQPQHF. CDR3 nucleotide sequence: TGCGCCAGCAGCCAAGTTCAAGTCGGGGGCAATCAGCCCCAGCATTTT. V usage is TRBV4-1 and J usage is TRBJ1-5; no definite D call. Trimming removed 1 base at V and 2 bases at J, with 12 bases between. The V gene's germline CDR1 is MGHRA and CDR2 YSYEKL. The CDR3 length is 16 residues.

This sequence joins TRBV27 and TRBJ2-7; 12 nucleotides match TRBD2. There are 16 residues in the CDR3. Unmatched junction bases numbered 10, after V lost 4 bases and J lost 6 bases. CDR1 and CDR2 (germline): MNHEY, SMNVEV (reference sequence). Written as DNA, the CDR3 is TGTGCCAGCAGTTCTCCAGGACTAGCGGGGACCGCCGAGCAGTACTTC. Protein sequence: CASSSPGLAGTAEQYF.

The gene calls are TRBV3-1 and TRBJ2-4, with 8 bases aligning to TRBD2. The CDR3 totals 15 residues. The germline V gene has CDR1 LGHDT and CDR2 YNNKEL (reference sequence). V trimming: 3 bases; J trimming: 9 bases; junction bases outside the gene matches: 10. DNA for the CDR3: TGTGCCAGCAGCCATATCCGTAGCGGGGAAAGCATTCAGTACTTC. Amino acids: CASSHIRSGESIQYF.

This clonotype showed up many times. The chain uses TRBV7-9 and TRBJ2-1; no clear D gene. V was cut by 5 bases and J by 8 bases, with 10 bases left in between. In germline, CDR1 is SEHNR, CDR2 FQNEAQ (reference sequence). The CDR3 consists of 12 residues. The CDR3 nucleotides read TGTGCCAGCAGCCGCGACGGTGATGAGCAGTTCTTC. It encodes CASSRDGDEQFF.

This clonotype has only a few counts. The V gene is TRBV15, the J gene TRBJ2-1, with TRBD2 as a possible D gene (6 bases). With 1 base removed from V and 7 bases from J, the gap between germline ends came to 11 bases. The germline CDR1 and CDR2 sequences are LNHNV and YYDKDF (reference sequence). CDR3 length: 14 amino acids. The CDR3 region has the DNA TGTGCCACCAGCAGAGGGGACTTGCAGAATGAGCAGTTCTTC. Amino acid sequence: CATSRGDLQNEQFF.

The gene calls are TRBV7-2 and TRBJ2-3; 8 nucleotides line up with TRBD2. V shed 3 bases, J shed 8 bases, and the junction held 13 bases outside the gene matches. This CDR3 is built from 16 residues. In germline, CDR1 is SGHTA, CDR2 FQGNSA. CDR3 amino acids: CASSFLSGGHAGTQYF. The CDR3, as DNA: TGTGCCAGCAGCTTCCTGAGCGGGGGTCATGCTGGTACGCAGTATTTT.

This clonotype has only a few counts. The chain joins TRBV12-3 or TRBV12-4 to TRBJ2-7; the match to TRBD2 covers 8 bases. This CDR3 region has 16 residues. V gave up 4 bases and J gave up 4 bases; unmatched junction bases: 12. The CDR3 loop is CASSSGGAPPAYEQYF. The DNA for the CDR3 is TGTGCCAGCAGTTCCGGGGGGGCCCCTCCCGCTTACGAGCAGTACTTC.

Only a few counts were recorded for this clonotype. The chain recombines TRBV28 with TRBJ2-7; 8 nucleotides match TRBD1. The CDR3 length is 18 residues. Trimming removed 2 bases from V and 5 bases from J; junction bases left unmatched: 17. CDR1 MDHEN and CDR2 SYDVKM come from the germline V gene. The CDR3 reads CASSLQVIYVTGADEQYV. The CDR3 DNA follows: TGTGCCAGCAGTTTACAGGTTATATATGTGACAGGGGCAGACGAGCAGTACGTC.

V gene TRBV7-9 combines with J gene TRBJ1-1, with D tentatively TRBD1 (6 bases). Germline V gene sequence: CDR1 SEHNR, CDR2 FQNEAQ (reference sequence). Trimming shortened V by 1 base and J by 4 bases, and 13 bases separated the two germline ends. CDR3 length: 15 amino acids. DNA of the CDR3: TGTGCCAGCAGCTTAGGGGGGGCTCTGGGCACTGAAGCTTTCTTT. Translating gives CASSLGGALGTEAFF.

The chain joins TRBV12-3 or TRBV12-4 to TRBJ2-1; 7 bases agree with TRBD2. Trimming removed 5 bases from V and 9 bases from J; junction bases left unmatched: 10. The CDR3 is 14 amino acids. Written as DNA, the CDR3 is TGTGCCAGCAGTACGGGGGGACCGAGCCGTGAGCAGTTCTTC. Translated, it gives CASSTGGPSREQFF.

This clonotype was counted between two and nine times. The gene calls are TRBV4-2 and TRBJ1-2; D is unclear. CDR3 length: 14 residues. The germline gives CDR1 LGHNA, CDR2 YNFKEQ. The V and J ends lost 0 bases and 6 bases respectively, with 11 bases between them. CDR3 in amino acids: CASSQESGFHGYTF. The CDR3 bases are TGTGCCAGCAGCCAAGAGTCGGGGTTCCATGGCTACACCTTC.

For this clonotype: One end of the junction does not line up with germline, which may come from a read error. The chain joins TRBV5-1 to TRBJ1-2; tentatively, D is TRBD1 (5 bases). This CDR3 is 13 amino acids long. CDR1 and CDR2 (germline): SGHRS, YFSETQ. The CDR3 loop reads CASSSNTEAGPFF. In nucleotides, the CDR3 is TGCGCCAGCAGCTCGAACACTGAGGCAGGGCCCTTCTTC.

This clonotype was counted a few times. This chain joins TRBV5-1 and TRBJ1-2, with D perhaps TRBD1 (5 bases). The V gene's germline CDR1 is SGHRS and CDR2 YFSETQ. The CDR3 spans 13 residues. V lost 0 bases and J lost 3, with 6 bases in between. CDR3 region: CASSLEGHYGYTF. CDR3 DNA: TGCGCCAGCAGCTTGGAGGGGCACTATGGCTACACCTTC. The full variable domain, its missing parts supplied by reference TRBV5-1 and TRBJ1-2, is KAGVTQTPRYLIKTRGQQVTLSCSPISGHRSVSWYQQTPGQGLQFLFEYFSETQRNKGNFPGRFSGRQFSNSRSEMNVSTLELGDSALYLCASSLEGHYGYTFGSGTRLTVV.

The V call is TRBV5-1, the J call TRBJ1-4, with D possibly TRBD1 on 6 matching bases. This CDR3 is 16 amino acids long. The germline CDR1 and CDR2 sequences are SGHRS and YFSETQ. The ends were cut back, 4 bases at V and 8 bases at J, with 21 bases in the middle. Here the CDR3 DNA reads TGCGCCAGCAGCGCCTACCTACAGGGAGAAAGAGAAAAACTGTTTTTT. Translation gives CASSAYLQGEREKLFF. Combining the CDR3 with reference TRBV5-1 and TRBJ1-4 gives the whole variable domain KAGVTQTPRYLIKTRGQQVTLSCSPISGHRSVSWYQQTPGQGLQFLFEYFSETQRNKGNFPGRFSGRQFSNSRSEMNVSTLELGDSALYLCASSAYLQGEREKLFFGSGTQLSVL.

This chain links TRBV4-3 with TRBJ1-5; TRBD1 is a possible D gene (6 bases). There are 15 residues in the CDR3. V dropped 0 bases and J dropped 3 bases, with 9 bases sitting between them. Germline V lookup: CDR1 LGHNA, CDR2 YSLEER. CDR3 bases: TGCGCCAGCAGCCAAGACGCAGGGGACAATCAGCCCCAGCATTTT. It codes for CASSQDAGDNQPQHF.

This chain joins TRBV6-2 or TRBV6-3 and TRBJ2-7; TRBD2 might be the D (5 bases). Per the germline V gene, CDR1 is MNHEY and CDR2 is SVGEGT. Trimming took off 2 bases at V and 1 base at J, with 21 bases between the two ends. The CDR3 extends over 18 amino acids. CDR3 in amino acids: CASSYESPGRTLSYEQYF. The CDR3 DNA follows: TGTGCCAGCAGTTACGAGTCCCCCGGACGGACTTTATCCTACGAGCAGTACTTC.

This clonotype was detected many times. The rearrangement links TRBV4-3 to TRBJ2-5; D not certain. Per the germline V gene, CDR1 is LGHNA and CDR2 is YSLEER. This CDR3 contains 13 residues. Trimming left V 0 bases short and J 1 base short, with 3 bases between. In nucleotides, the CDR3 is TGCGCCAGCAGCCAAGACAGCCAAGAGACCCAGTACTTC. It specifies CASSQDSQETQYF.

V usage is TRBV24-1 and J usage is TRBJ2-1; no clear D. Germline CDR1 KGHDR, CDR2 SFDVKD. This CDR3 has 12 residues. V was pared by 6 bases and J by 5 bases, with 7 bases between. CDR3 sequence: CATSLTNNEQFF. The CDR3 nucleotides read TGTGCCACCAGTTTGACCAACAATGAGCAGTTCTTC.